One sample yielded the 22 T cell receptor beta chains listed below, sequenced in a study of response to subunit inactivated influenza vaccine. MiXCR, run by TCRdb on the RT-PCR reads, gives a single entry per CDR3 protein. The repertoire holds over 400,000 distinct CDR3 sequences, roughly 11% seen once, with 10% to 15% in the top ten. Sequencing was performed on PBMCs from blood, taken roughly 45 days after vaccination. These receptors were obtained from a man aged 50 to 59 who received an inactivated influenza vaccine.

The rearrangement uses TRBV6-5 and TRBJ1-1; D is ambiguous. Trimming removed 0 bases at V and 11 bases at J, with 10 bases between. The germline V gene has CDR1 MNHEY and CDR2 SVGAGI. The CDR3 sequence is 12 residues long. CDR3 residues: CASSYSRRVAFF. The CDR3 nucleotides read TGTGCCAGCAGTTACTCGCGCCGGGTGGCTTTCTTT.

The rearrangement links TRBV11-1 to TRBJ2-3, with no clear D. The CDR3 spans 14 residues. The V end was cut by 3 bases, the J end by 2 bases, with 9 bases between. Germline V lookup: CDR1 SGHAT, CDR2 FQDESV (reference sequence). The CDR3 DNA sequence: TGTGCCAGCAGCTTCCAGATACTCACAGATACGCAGTATTTT. Amino acid sequence: CASSFQILTDTQYF.

This clonotype came up a few times. This chain joins TRBV11-2 and TRBJ2-1; TRBD2 aligns across 12 bases. J was trimmed by 4 bases and V by 5 bases; bases with no gene match: 9. The germline V gene encodes CDR1 SGHAT and CDR2 FQNNGV. CDR3 length: 17 amino acids. The chain's CDR3 is CASSLSLAGGLYNEQFF. The CDR3 coding sequence is TGTGCCAGCAGCCTCAGTCTAGCGGGAGGGCTATACAATGAGCAGTTCTTC.

This clonotype has a handful of counts. The J gene is TRBJ2-3, the V gene TRBV20-1; 12 bases are a match to TRBD2. CDR3 size: 15 residues. V dropped 4 bases and J dropped 1; count of bases not matched to a gene: 3. CDR1 and CDR2 (germline): DFQATT, SNEGSKA (reference sequence). Here the CDR3 reads CSATRLAGGTDTQYF. The DNA for the CDR3 is TGCAGTGCTACCCGACTAGCGGGGGGCACAGATACGCAGTATTTT.

This clonotype was observed a few times. The chain links TRBV12-3 or TRBV12-4 to TRBJ1-2; the D gene is possibly TRBD1 (5 bases). Trimming removed 5 bases at V and 5 bases at J, with 15 bases between. The CDR3 length is 14 residues. CDR3 nucleotide sequence: TGTGCCAGCAGTGTAACAGATCCAGGGTATGGCTACACCTTC. Its translation is CASSVTDPGYGYTF.

This clonotype was counted a few times. V gene TRBV29-1 combines with J gene TRBJ2-7; 13 bases agree with TRBD2. This CDR3 comprises 14 residues. V dropped 6 bases and J dropped 5; count of bases not matched to a gene: 7. Germline V lookup: CDR1 SQVTM, CDR2 ANQGSEA. The CDR3: CSVRTSGRSDEQYF. In nucleotides, the CDR3 is TGCAGCGTGCGGACTAGCGGGAGATCGGACGAGCAGTACTTC.

This clonotype was observed at least ten times. V is TRBV29-1 and J is TRBJ2-3, with 10 bases matching TRBD2. The CDR3 is 18 amino acids. The germline CDR1 and CDR2 sequences are SQVTM and ANQGSEA. The V gene end was trimmed by 4 bases and the J gene end by 4 bases; junction bases not matched to a gene: 17. CDR3 DNA: TGCAGCGTTGGCCGTGTAGCAGCGGGAGGGCCTCTCGCAGATACGCAGTATTTT. This sequence encodes CSVGRVAAGGPLADTQYF.

This clonotype was observed at least ten times. Mismatch with germline at one junction end may stem from a read error. This chain joins TRBV15 and TRBJ1-4; D is unresolved. Germline CDR1 is LNHNV and CDR2 is YYDKDF (reference sequence). This CDR3 has 12 amino acids. The CDR3 DNA reads TGTGCCACCAGCAGAGATCGTTCCGCTCGGACTTTT. It translates to CATSRDRSARTF.

This rearrangement joins TRBV13 to TRBJ1-6; D is ambiguous. The CDR3 loop spans 16 amino acids. The germline CDR1 and CDR2 sequences are PRHDT and FYEKMQ (reference sequence). The V gene lost 4 bases and the J gene lost 0 bases, with 10 bases spanning the gap. CDR3 protein: CASSSGVSSYNSPLHF. CDR3 DNA sequence: TGTGCCAGCAGCTCAGGCGTGAGCTCCTATAATTCACCCCTCCACTTT.

In this sample, this clonotype turned up a few times. The CDR3 loop reads CASIGTSGETQYF. CDR3 nucleotides: TGTGCCAGCATTGGAACCTCAGGAGAGACCCAGTACTTC. This sequence joins TRBV2 and TRBJ2-5, with D hard to call. Germline V lookup: CDR1 SNHLY, CDR2 FYNNEI. V lost 7 bases, J lost 4 bases, and 13 bases lay in between. CDR3 length equals 13 residues.

This clonotype was detected a few times. The rearrangement uses TRBV25-1 and TRBJ1-4, with a weak D call TRBD1 (5 bases). The CDR3 contains 13 residues. Trimming cost V 4 bases and J 8 bases, with 11 bases left between them. Germline CDR1 MGHDK, CDR2 SYGVNS. The DNA for the CDR3 is TGTGCCAGCAGTGCCGGGACGGCAGAAAAACTGTTTTTT. This encodes CASSAGTAEKLFF.

The chain has TRBV4-3 and TRBJ2-5; TRBD2 agrees at 7 bases. Per germline, CDR1 LGHNA and CDR2 YSLEER. The CDR3 runs to 15 residues. The V segment lost 0 bases and the J segment 2 bases; nucleotides outside the gene matches: 3. CDR3 in DNA: TGCGCCAGCAGCCAAGATCTTAGCGGGCAAGAGACCCAGTACTTC. It is translated as CASSQDLSGQETQYF.

This clonotype was seen many times. The chain combines TRBV12-3 or TRBV12-4 with TRBJ1-1; D uncertain. The CDR3 runs 14 residues. Trimming shortened V by 6 bases and J by 5 bases, and 16 bases separated the two germline ends. CDR3 in amino acids: CASSITSRATEAFF. The CDR3 region has the DNA TGTGCCAGCAGCATTACGTCCCGGGCTACTGAAGCTTTCTTT.

This clonotype has a count of ten or more. V usage is TRBV4-1 and J usage is TRBJ2-5; 11 nucleotides match TRBD1. V shed 1 base and J 4 bases; nucleotides not matched to a gene: 5. The CDR3 spans 16 residues. CDR1 and CDR2 (germline): MGHRA, YSYEKL. CDR3 sequence reads: CASSQVGDRGSETQYF. CDR3 DNA: TGCGCCAGCAGCCAAGTCGGGGACAGGGGGTCAGAGACCCAGTACTTC.

Comments on this clonotype: At one boundary the junction diverges from the germline segment, which might be a read error. The J gene is TRBJ2-2, the V gene TRBV5-1; 10 nucleotides line up with TRBD2. Germline-derived CDR1 and CDR2 are SGHRS and YFSETQ. The CDR3 is made up of 17 amino acids. CDR3 protein: CASSFASGGANTGELFF. The CDR3 coding sequence is TGCGCTAGCAGCTTTGCTAGCGGGGGAGCGAACACCGGGGAGCTGTTTTTT.

The chain has TRBV5-5 and TRBJ2-3; weak D call: TRBD2 (6 bases). This CDR3 comprises 15 residues. Per germline, CDR1 SGHKS and CDR2 YYEKEE (reference sequence). The germline V and J ends were trimmed by 1 base and 5 bases, with 14 bases remaining between them. The DNA of the CDR3 is TGTGCCAGCAGCTTGCGTCCTTGGGGAGGAGATACGCAGTATTTT. Translating gives CASSLRPWGGDTQYF.

Notes on this clonotype: One end of the junction fails to match germline, which may point to a read error. This chain connects TRBV6-6 to TRBJ2-7; D is ambiguous. The CDR3 has 13 amino acids. Germline V gene lookup returns CDR1 MNHNY and CDR2 SVGAGI (reference sequence). The CDR3 protein is CATSPRISHEQYF. DNA of the CDR3: TGTGCCACGTCTCCCCGGATCTCCCACGAGCAGTACTTC.

This clonotype has just a few counts. V gene TRBV7-2 combines with J gene TRBJ2-7, with unresolved D. This CDR3 region has 14 residues. Per germline, CDR1 SGHTA and CDR2 FQGNSA. V was shortened by 0 bases and J by 4 bases, with 10 bases between the two germline ends. CDR3 bases: TGTGCCAGCAGCTTAGCCGGACCGAAATACGAGCAGTACTTC. The encoded protein is CASSLAGPKYEQYF.

This clonotype was seen a handful of times. This chain connects TRBV5-1 to TRBJ2-6; D is perhaps TRBD1 (7 bases). The CDR3 has 18 residues. Germline V CDR1 and CDR2: SGHRS, YFSETQ. V dropped 5 bases and J dropped 1 base, with 19 bases sitting between them. The CDR3 spells CASRRQGGQASGANVLTF. The CDR3 nucleotides read TGCGCCAGCAGACGCCAGGGAGGACAGGCGTCTGGGGCCAACGTCCTGACTTTC.

This chain uses TRBV12-3 or TRBV12-4 with TRBJ2-2; D ambiguous. This CDR3 is 12 amino acids long. V lost 5 bases to trimming and J lost 7 bases, with 8 bases between them. CDR3 DNA: TGTGCCAGCAGTCGGACGGGCGGGGAGCTGTTTTTT. Translation: CASSRTGGELFF.

This clonotype was seen a few times. V is TRBV4-2 and J is TRBJ1-1, with TRBD1 matching over 7 bases. The CDR3 spans 15 residues. V was pared by 4 bases and J by 1 base, with 6 bases of the junction left unmatched. Looked up from germline, CDR1 is LGHNA and CDR2 is YNFKEQ. This chain's CDR3 is CASSLAGTENTEAFF. DNA for the CDR3: TGTGCCAGCAGCCTCGCCGGGACAGAGAACACTGAAGCTTTCTTT.

The chain has TRBV11-2 and TRBJ2-5; TRBD1 matches 7 bases. The CDR3 contains 15 residues. The J segment lost 3 bases and the V segment lost 2 bases, leaving 6 bases of the junction unmatched. CDR1 is SGHAT, CDR2 FQNNGV, per germline. The CDR3: CASSLTLTGKETQYF. CDR3 sequence (DNA): TGTGCCAGCAGCTTAACACTGACAGGGAAAGAGACCCAGTACTTC.